This T cell receptor beta chain was sequenced for a study of cytomegalovirus exposure and HLA in healthy donors. Germline V lookup: CDR1 SGHNT, CDR2 YYREEE (reference sequence). CDR3 length equals 16 residues. Trimming removed 4 bases from V and 10 bases from J; junction bases left unmatched: 9. The PCR was carried out with 60 Vbeta primers and 13 Jbeta primers. The assay was immunoSEQ multiplex PCR, and TCRdb's table has in-frame clones only and misses some. Counted here are approximately 100,000 clones, roughly 75% occurring once; the ten biggest clones make up 14%. Study-wide findings and caveats: Analyses of presence/absence relied on an assumption of roughly uniform sequencing depth across donors. Earlier results showed most TCR beta V segments being productive about 90% or about 30% of the time. According to the study, around 160 TCR beta chains were cytomegalovirus-associated.

To note about this clone: What it binds is unknown.

This TCR was sampled from a male donor in good health and CMV-seropositive. The sample was PBMCs. The V and J genes are TRBV5-4 and TRBJ2-1, with 15 bases that match TRBD2. CDR3 nucleotide sequence: TGTGCCAGCAGCCGCGGACTAGCGGGGGGGTATGGGGAGCAGTTCTTC. Translated: CASSRGLAGGYGEQFF.